This T cell receptor beta chain came from a study of T cell responses to AZD1222 COVID-19 vaccine. Points from the study as a whole: Nearly half of unique spike-specific TCRs reportedly avoided B.1.351 and B.1.1.7 mutated regions. The repertoires were collected only after the peak T cell response. The breadth and depth of Spike-specific TCRs increased once two AZD1222 doses had been given. Mostly white British, mostly female donors; authors suggested clonal diversity may be underestimated.

The table came from immunoSEQ multiplex PCR; TCRdb's copy has only in-frame clones and leaves some out. The sample records some 120,000 clones, roughly 90% being singletons. V was clipped by 10 bases and J by 2 bases; unmatched bases: 7. Germline V gives CDR1 MDHEN, CDR2 SYDVKM. The CDR3 is 13 residues long. To note about this clone: Its antigen is currently unknown.

Here the sequenced sample was peripheral blood, taken on day 0 of AZD1222 vaccination. The genes are TRBV28 and TRBJ1-2; 7 bases align to TRBD1. This sequence originates from an adult in good health. The CDR3 protein is CATATGLNYGYTF. The CDR3 DNA reads TGTGCCACCGCGACAGGGTTGAACTATGGCTACACCTTC.